The clone carrying this T cell receptor (beta chain) was detected only a few times. Antigen specificity is unknown. This sample is drawn from a study of T cell repertoires in cytomegalovirus infection. The overall study: It can be stated that public TCR beta signatures indicated CMV infection as well as a matching HLA type. The study, taken as a whole, reports: In two of eight donors, the top clonotype was HLA-C-restricted CMV-specific.

The trim removed 4 bases at V and 4 bases at J, leaving 11 bases unmatched. This CDR3 is 19 amino acids long. Germline V lookup: CDR1 SGHAT, CDR2 FQNNGV. TCRdb itself ran the reads through MiXCR, one entry per CDR3 protein. The sample yields a few hundred thousand distinct CDR3 sequences, about 35% seen once. The source material was cultured PBMCs, sampled from culture after CMV antigen stimulation. The TCR sequence derives from a human donor in good health (CMV status not recorded). Some clones in this sample may be carry-over from other donors' samples. The chain couples TRBV11-2 to TRBJ2-1; TRBD2 matches 15 bases. CDR3 protein: CASSSVRRTSGRGYNEQFF. For the CDR3, the DNA is TGTGCCAGCAGCTCGGTACGGAGGACTAGCGGGAGGGGTTACAATGAGCAGTTCTTC.